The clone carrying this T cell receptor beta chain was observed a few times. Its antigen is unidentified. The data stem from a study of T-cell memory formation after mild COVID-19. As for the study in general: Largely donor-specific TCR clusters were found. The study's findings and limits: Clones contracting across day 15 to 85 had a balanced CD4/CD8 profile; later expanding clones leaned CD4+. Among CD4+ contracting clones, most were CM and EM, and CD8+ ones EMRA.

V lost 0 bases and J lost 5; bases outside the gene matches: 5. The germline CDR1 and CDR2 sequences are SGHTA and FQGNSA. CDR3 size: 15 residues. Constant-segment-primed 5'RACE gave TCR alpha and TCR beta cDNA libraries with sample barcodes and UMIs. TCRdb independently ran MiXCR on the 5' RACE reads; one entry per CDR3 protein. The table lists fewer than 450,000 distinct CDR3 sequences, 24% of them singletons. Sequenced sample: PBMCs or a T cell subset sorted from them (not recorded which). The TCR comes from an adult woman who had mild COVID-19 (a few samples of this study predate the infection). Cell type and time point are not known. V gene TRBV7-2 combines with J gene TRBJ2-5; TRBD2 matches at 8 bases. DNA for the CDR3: TGTGCCAGCAGCTTAGCCGGGAGGGCCGGGGAGACCCAGTACTTC. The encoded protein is CASSLAGRAGETQYF.